This T cell receptor beta chain came from a study of siplizumab effects on memory and regulatory T cells. Study-level points and caveats: There was no confirmation of the suppressive function of proliferating Tregs from siplizumab cultures. There appeared to be greater diversity in naive T cells than in memory cells, and naive T cells seemed major contributors to the alloresponse. Sequences below about 10^-5 frequency were poorly captured, limiting mapping of alloreactive clones.

This table comes from immunoSEQ multiplex PCR, and its TCRdb copy is limited to in-frame clones, with some not included. The sample has some 99,000 clones, under 95% seen once. Notes on this clone: The antigen is not known.

The CDR3 totals 15 residues. Trimming pared 0 bases from V and 2 bases from J, leaving 10 bases between. Germline loops: CDR1 LNHDA, CDR2 SQIVND (reference sequence). The chain uses TRBV19 and TRBJ1-2; TRBD1 is a possible D gene (6 bases). The receptor comes from a human donor in good health. Sequenced: Tregs sorted from blood. CDR3 in DNA: TGTGCCAGTAGTATAGAGGGGGCGCCCAACTATGGCTACACCTTC. Translated, it gives CASSIEGAPNYGYTF.